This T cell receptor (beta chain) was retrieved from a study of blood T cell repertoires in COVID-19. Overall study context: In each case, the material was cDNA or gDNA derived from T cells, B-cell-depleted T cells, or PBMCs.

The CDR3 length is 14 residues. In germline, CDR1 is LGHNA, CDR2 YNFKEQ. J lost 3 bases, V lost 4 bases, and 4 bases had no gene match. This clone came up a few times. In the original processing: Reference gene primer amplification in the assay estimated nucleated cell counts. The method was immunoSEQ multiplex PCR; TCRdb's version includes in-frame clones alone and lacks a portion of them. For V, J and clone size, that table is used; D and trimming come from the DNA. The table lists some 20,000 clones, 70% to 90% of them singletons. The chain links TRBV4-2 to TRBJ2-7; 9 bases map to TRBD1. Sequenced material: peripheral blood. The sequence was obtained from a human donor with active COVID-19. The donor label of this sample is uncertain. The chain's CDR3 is CASSLGTGRYEQYF. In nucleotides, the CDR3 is TGTGCCAGCAGCCTCGGGACAGGGCGCTACGAGCAGTACTTC.